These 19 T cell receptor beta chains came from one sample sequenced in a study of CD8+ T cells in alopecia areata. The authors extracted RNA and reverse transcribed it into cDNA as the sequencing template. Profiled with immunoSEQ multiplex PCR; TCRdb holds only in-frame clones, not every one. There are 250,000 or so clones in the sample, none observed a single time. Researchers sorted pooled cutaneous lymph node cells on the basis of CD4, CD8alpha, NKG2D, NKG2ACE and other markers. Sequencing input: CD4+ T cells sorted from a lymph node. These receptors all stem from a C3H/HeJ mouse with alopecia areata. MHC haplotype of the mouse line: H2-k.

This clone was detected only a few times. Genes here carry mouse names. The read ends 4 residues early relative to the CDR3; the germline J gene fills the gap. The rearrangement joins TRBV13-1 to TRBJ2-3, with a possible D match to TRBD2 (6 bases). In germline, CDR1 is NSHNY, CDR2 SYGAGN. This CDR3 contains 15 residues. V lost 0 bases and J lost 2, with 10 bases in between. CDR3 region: CASSDAGLFAETLYF. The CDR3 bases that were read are TGTGCCAGCAGTGATGCGGGACTTTTTGCAGAA.

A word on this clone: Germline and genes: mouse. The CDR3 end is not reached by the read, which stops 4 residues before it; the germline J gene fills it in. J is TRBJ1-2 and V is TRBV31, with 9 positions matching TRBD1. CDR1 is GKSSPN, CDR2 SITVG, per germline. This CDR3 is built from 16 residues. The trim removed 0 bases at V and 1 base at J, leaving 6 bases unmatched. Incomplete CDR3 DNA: TGTGCCTGGAGTCTAGTCCTGGGACAGGGAAACTCC. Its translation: CAWSLVLGQGNS. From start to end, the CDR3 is CAWSLVLGQGNSDYTF.

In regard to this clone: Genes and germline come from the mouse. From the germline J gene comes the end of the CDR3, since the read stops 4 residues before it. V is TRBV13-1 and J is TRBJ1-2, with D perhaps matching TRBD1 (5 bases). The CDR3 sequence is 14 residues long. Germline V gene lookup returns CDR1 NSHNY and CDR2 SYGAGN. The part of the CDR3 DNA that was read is TGTGCCAGCAGTGATGCGGGAAGGGGAGGC. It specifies CASSDAGRGG. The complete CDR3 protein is CASSDAGRGGDYTF.

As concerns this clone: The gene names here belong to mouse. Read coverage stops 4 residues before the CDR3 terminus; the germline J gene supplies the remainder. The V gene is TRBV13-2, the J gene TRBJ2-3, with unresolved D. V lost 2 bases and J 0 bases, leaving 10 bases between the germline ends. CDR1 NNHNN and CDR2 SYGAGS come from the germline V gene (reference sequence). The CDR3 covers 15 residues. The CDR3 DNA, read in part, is TGTGCCAGCGGTGAGAACAGCCCTAGTGCAGAA. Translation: CASGENSPSAE. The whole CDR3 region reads CASGENSPSAETLYF.

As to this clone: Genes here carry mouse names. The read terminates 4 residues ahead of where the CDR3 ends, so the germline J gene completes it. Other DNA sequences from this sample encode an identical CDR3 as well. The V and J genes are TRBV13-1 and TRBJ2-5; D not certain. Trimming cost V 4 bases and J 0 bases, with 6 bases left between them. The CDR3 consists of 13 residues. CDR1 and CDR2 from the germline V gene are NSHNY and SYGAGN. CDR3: CASSPQNQDTQYF. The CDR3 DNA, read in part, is TGTGCCAGCAGTCCACAAAACCAAGAC.

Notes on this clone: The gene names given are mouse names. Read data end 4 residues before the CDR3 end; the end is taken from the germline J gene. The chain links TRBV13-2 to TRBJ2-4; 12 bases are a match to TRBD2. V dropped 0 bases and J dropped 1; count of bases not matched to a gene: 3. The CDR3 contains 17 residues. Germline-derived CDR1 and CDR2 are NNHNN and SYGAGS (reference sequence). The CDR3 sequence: CASGDARLGGRQNTLYF. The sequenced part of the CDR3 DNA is TGTGCCAGCGGTGATGCTCGACTGGGGGGGCGTCAAAAC.

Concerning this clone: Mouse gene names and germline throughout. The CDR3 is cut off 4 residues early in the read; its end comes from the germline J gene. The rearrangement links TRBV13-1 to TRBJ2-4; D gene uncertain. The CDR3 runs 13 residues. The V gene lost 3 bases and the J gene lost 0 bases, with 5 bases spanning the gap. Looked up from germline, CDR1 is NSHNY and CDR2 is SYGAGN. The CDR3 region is CASSANSQNTLYF. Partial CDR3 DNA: TGTGCCAGCAGTGCAAATAGTCAAAAC.

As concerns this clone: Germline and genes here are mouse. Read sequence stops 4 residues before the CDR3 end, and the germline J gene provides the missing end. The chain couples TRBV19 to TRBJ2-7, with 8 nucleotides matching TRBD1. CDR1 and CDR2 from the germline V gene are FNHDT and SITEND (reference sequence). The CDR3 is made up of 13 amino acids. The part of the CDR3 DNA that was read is TGTGCCAGCAGCCCGGACAGGGTGAAT. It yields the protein CASSPDRVN. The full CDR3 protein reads CASSPDRVNEQYF.

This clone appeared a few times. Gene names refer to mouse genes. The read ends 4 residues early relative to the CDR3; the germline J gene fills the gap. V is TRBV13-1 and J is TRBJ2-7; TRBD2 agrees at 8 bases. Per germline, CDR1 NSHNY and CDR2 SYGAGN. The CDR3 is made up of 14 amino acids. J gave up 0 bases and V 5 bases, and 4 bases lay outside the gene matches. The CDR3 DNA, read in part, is TGTGCCAGCAGGCTGGGGGGAAGCTCCTAT. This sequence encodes CASRLGGSSY. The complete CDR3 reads CASRLGGSSYEQYF.

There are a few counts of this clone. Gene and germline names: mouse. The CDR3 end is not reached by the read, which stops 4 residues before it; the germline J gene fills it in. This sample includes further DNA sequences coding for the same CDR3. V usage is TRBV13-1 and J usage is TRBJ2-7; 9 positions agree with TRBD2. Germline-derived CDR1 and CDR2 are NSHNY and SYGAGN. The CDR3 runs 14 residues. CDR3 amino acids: CASSDDWGAYEQYF. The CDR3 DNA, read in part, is TGTGCCAGCAGTGATGACTGGGGGGCATAT.

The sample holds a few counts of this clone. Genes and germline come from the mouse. The DNA read from the CDR3 is TGTGCCAGCAGTATCGGGACATCTTCCTATAATTCGCCC. It codes for CASSIGTSSYNSP. The whole CDR3 protein is CASSIGTSSYNSPLYF. V usage is TRBV19 and J usage is TRBJ1-6, with D possibly matching TRBD1 (6 bases). With the read ending 3 residues before the CDR3 end, the germline J gene is used to fill in that end. TRBJ1-6 is recorded as an ORF, its role being uncertain. Germline V CDR1 and CDR2: FNHDT, SITEND (reference sequence). This CDR3 has 16 residues. Trimming left V 2 bases short and J 0 bases short, with 9 bases between.

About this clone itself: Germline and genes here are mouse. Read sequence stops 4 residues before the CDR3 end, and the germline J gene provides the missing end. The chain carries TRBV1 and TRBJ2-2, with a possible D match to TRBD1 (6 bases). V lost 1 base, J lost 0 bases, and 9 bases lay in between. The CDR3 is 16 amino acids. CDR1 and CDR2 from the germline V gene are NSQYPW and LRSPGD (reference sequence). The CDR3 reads CTCSAGRGTNTGQLYF. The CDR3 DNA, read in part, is TGCACCTGCAGTGCAGGGAGGGGGACAAACACCGGG.

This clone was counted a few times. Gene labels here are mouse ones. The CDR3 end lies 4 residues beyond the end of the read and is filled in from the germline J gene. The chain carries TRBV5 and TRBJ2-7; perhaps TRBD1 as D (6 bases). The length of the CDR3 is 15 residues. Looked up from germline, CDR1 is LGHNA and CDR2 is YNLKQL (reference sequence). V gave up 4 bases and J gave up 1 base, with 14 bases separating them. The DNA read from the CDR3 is TGTGCCAGCAGCCCATGGGAGGGACAATCCTAT. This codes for CASSPWEGQSY. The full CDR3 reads CASSPWEGQSYEQYF.

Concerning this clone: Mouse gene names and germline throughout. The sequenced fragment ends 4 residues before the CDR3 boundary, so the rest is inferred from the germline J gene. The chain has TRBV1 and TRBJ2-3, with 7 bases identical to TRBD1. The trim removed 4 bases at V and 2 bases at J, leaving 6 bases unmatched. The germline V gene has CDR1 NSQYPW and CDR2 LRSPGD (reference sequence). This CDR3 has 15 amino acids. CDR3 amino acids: CTCSVNRGFAETLYF. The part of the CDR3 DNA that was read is TGCACCTGCAGTGTCAACAGGGGTTTTGCAGAA.

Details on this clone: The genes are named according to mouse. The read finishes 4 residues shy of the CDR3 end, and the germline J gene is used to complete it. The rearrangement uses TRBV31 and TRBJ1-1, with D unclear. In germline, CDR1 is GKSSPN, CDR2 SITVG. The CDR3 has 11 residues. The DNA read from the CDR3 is TGTGCCTGGAGTCTTCAGGTA. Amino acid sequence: CAWSLQV. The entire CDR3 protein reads CAWSLQVEVFF.

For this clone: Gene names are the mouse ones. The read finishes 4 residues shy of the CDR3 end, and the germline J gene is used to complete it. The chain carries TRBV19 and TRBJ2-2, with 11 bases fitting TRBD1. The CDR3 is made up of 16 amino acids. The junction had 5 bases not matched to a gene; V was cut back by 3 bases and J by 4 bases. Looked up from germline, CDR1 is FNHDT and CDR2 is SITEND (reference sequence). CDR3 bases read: TGTGCCAGCAGTACGAAGGGACAGGGGGGCACCGGG. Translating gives CASSTKGQGGTG. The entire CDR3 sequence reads CASSTKGQGGTGQLYF. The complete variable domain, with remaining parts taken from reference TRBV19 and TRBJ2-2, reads GGIITQTPKFLIGQEGQKLTLKCQQNFNHDTMYWYRQDSGKGLRLIYYSITENDLQKGDLSEGYDASREKKSSFSLTVTSAQKNEMAVFLCASSTKGQGGTGQLYFGEGSKLTVL.

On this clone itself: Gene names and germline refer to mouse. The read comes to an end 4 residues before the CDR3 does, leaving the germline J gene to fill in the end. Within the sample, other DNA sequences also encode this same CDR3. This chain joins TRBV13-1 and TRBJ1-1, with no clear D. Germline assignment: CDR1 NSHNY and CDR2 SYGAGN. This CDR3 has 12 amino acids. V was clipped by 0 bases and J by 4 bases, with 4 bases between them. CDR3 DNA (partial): TGTGCCAGCAGTGATGCCAGCACA. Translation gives CASSDAST. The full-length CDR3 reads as CASSDASTEVFF.

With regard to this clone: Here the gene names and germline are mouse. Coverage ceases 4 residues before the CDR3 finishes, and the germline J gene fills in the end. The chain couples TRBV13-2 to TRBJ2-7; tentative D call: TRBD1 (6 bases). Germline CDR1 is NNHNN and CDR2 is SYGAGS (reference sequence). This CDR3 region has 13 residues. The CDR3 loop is CASGDAYRDEQYF. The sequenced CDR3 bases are TGTGCCAGCGGTGATGCTTACAGGGAT.

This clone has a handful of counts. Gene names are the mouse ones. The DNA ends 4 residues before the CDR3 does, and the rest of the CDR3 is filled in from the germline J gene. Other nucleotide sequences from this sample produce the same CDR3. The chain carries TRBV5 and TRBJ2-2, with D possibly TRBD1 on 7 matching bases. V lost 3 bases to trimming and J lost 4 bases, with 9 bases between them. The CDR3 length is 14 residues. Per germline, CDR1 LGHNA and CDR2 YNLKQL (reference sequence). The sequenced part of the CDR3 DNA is TGTGCCAGCAGCCAGCAGGGGGGCACCGGG. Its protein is CASSQQGGTG. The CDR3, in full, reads CASSQQGGTGQLYF.